Listed here are 27 T cell receptor beta chains from one sample, sequenced in a study of beta chain features in type 1 diabetes. TCRB transcripts that were expressed got sequenced, as all of the isolated RNA had been reverse transcribed. The assay was immunoSEQ multiplex PCR, and TCRdb's table has in-frame clones only and misses some. Among under 950,000 clones listed, 17% were seen once. Sequenced material: naive CD4+ T cells from blood. These receptors originate from a young woman in good health.

CDR3 sequence reads: CASSGTGVTF. The CDR3 nucleotides are TGTGCCAGCAGTGGGACAGGGGTGACCTTC. The rearrangement joins TRBV28 to TRBJ1-2, with 10 bases that match TRBD1. The V and J ends lost 5 bases and 14 bases, in that order; junction bases with no gene match: 2. The CDR3 has 10 residues. Germline-derived CDR1 and CDR2 are MDHEN and SYDVKM.

The V gene is TRBV6-6, the J gene TRBJ1-5; 7 positions agree with TRBD1. The J segment lost 8 bases and the V segment lost 7 bases, leaving 2 bases of the junction unmatched. CDR3 length: 11 residues. The germline V gene encodes CDR1 MNHNY and CDR2 SVGAGI (reference sequence). The CDR3 is CASKQGEPQHF. In nucleotides, the CDR3 is TGTGCCAGCAAGCAGGGGGAGCCCCAGCATTTT.

The chain combines TRBV10-2 with TRBJ1-1; possibly TRBD1 for D (6 bases). V was trimmed by 6 bases and J by 4 bases, leaving 15 bases between them. Germline V gene data show CDR1 as WSHSY and CDR2 as SAAADI. This CDR3 comprises 14 residues. The CDR3 bases are TGCGCCAGCAGGACCTACAGGGCCGCCACTGAAGCTTTCTTT. Amino acid sequence: CASRTYRAATEAFF.

About this clone itself: Other DNA sequences in this sample translate to the same CDR3. This chain joins TRBV7-2 and TRBJ2-7; D remains ambiguous. The V and J ends lost 5 bases and 4 bases respectively, with 6 bases between them. The germline V gene encodes CDR1 SGHTA and CDR2 FQGNSA. CDR3 length: 11 amino acids. CDR3: CASSQLYEQYF. In DNA, the CDR3 is TGTGCCAGCAGCCAATTATACGAGCAGTACTTC.

This clone was picked up a small number of times. CDR3 protein: CASSSGRIYNEQFF. DNA of the CDR3: TGTGCCAGCAGTTCAGGGAGGATCTACAATGAGCAGTTCTTC. The V and J genes are TRBV28 and TRBJ2-1; D may be TRBD2 (6 bases). Germline-derived CDR1 and CDR2 are MDHEN and SYDVKM. V lost 4 bases and J lost 3, with 10 bases in between. The CDR3 consists of 14 residues.

The chain couples TRBV14 to TRBJ1-5; D unresolved. With 3 bases removed from V and 7 bases from J, the gap between germline ends came to 13 bases. The CDR3 totals 14 residues. CDR1 is SGHDN, CDR2 FVKESK, per germline. This CDR3 reads CASSHAGFGQPQHF. The CDR3 DNA reads TGTGCCAGCAGCCACGCGGGTTTCGGGCAGCCCCAGCATTTT.

This clone has more than one count but fewer than ten. The chain combines TRBV7-8 with TRBJ2-5; D perhaps matches TRBD1 (6 bases). Germline V lookup: CDR1 SGHVS, CDR2 FQNEAQ. The CDR3 runs to 13 residues. Between the trimmed V and J ends, which lost 5 bases and 3 bases, there was a span of 10 bases. CDR3 in amino acids: CASSQNREETQYF. In DNA form, the CDR3 reads TGTGCCAGCAGCCAGAACAGGGAAGAGACCCAGTACTTC.

This chain connects TRBV6-4 to TRBJ2-6; D might be TRBD1 (6 bases). Germline assignment: CDR1 MRHNA and CDR2 SNTAGT. Trimming shortened V by 0 bases and J by 3 bases, and 12 bases separated the two germline ends. The CDR3 is 17 amino acids. DNA of the CDR3: TGTGCCAGCAGTGACTCGACCGCAGGGGATGGGGCCAACGTCCTGACTTTC. It codes for CASSDSTAGDGANVLTF.

On this clone itself: Other DNA sequences in this specimen translate into the identical CDR3. The chain has TRBV2 and TRBJ2-7; D is possibly TRBD1 or TRBD2 (5 bases each). Germline CDR1 SNHLY, CDR2 FYNNEI. The CDR3 loop spans 12 amino acids. The ends were cut back, 3 bases at V and 2 bases at J, with 5 bases in the middle. DNA for the CDR3: TGTGCCAGCAGTGAGGGGGCCTACGAGCAGTACTTC. Protein: CASSEGAYEQYF.

This clone was seen a handful of times. The CDR3 region is CAIEWGSCYEQYF. CDR3 in DNA: TGTGCCATCGAGTGGGGCTCCTGCTACGAGCAGTACTTC. The chain is built from TRBV9 and TRBJ2-7, with D possibly TRBD1 on 5 matching bases. Germline V lookup: CDR1 SGDLS, CDR2 YYNGEE. V was cut by 9 bases and J by 3 bases, with 16 bases left in between. The CDR3 has 13 residues.

This clone was seen more than once but under ten times. Written as DNA, the CDR3 is TGTGCCATCAGTGAAACAGGGGGCTCCTACAATGAGCAGTTCTTC. Translating gives CAISETGGSYNEQFF. The chain is built from TRBV10-3 and TRBJ2-1, with TRBD1 identical over 8 bases. The CDR3 runs 15 residues. In germline, CDR1 is ENHRY, CDR2 SYGVKD. Losses at the gene ends were 3 bases for V and 0 bases for J; bases not matched to a gene: 1.

The rearrangement links TRBV27 to TRBJ2-3; no definite D call. This CDR3 is 13 amino acids long. Germline V gene sequence: CDR1 MNHEY, CDR2 SMNVEV (reference sequence). V gave up 3 bases and J gave up 11 bases, with 15 bases separating them. CDR3 bases: TGTGCCAGCAGTTTGGGAAGGCTGACTGGGCAGTATTTT. Translated: CASSLGRLTGQYF.

The chain joins TRBV4-2 to TRBJ2-3; D not resolved. Trimming shortened V by 1 base and J by 7 bases, and 18 bases separated the two germline ends. CDR1 and CDR2 (germline): LGHNA, YNFKEQ. CDR3 length: 16 amino acids. The CDR3 reads CASSQVIFLDRHTQYF. The DNA of the CDR3 is TGTGCCAGCAGCCAAGTCATCTTCCTAGATCGACATACGCAGTATTTT.

This chain uses TRBV4-3 with TRBJ2-4, with TRBD2 identical over 8 bases. CDR1 and CDR2 (germline): LGHNA, YSLEER. Losses at the gene ends were 4 bases for V and 0 bases for J; bases not matched to a gene: 5. This CDR3 is built from 16 residues. The CDR3 coding sequence is TGCGCCAGCAGCCTTGCGGGGGGAATAGCCAAAAACATTCAGTACTTC. Protein product: CASSLAGGIAKNIQYF.

This clone was observed a handful of times. The rearrangement uses TRBV10-3 and TRBJ2-5; D might be TRBD1 (6 bases). Trimming took off 7 bases at V and 4 bases at J, with 16 bases between the two ends. Germline V gene data show CDR1 as ENHRY and CDR2 as SYGVKD. This CDR3 spans 14 amino acids. The CDR3 sequence is CAIKGTGSGETQYF. The CDR3 DNA is TGTGCCATCAAGGGTACAGGGTCCGGAGAGACCCAGTACTTC.

This clone has more than one count but fewer than ten. The V gene is TRBV2, the J gene TRBJ1-1; 7 bases match TRBD1. The CDR3 contains 14 residues. Per the germline V gene, CDR1 is SNHLY and CDR2 is FYNNEI. J gave up 0 bases and V 6 bases, and 4 bases lay outside the gene matches. Here the CDR3 DNA reads TGTGCCAGCAGGTCGACAGGGTTGAACACTGAAGCTTTCTTT. It translates to CASRSTGLNTEAFF. The full variable domain, with the rest looked up from reference TRBV2 and TRBJ1-1, is EPEVTQTPSHQVTQMGQEVILRCVPISNHLYFYWYRQILGQKVEFLVSFYNNEISEKSEIFDDQFSVERPDGSNFTLKIRSTKLEDSAMYFCASRSTGLNTEAFFGQGTRLTVV.

This clone occurred a few times. V usage is TRBV11-2 and J usage is TRBJ2-5; TRBD2 matches at 9 bases. CDR3 length: 16 amino acids. J lost 0 bases, V lost 1 base, and 3 bases had no gene match. Germline-derived CDR1 and CDR2 are SGHAT and FQNNGV. The CDR3 region is CASSLGPSGNQETQYF. CDR3 nucleotides: TGTGCCAGCAGCTTAGGCCCTAGCGGGAACCAAGAGACCCAGTACTTC.

This rearrangement joins TRBV7-2 to TRBJ1-1; the D is unclear. The CDR3 sequence is 14 residues long. Germline CDR1 SGHTA, CDR2 FQGNSA. The V end lost 1 base, the J end lost 3 bases, and 9 bases lay between the germline ends. The CDR3 DNA reads TGTGCCAGCAGCTTAGGCGGCTGGGACACTGAAGCTTTCTTT. Translation: CASSLGGWDTEAFF.

V and J are TRBV20-1 and TRBJ2-1; D gene unclear. The V gene's germline CDR1 is DFQATT and CDR2 SNEGSKA (reference sequence). Deletions cut 6 bases from V and 5 bases from J, with 8 bases between. There are 11 residues in the CDR3. CDR3 sequence (DNA): TGCAGTGCCGACCTGCACAATGAGCAGTTCTTC. Translated, it gives CSADLHNEQFF.

V and J are TRBV21-1 and TRBJ2-1; TRBD1, the table's D call, was not compared with the DNA. TRBV21-1 corresponds to a pseudogene. The CDR3 sequence is 14 residues long. CDR3 bases: TGTGCCAGCAAGACACAACCTTCAGGCGATGAGCAGTTCTTC. Translating it yields CASKTQPSGDEQFF.

The rearrangement uses TRBV7-3 and TRBJ2-2, with 8 bases identical to TRBD1. The V gene end was trimmed by 5 bases and the J gene end by 6 bases; junction bases not matched to a gene: 5. Germline CDR1 and CDR2: SGHTA and FQGTGA. This CDR3 has 14 residues. CDR3 in amino acids: CASSADRGAGELFF. The CDR3 DNA reads as TGTGCCAGCAGCGCCGACAGGGGCGCCGGGGAGCTGTTTTTT.

V gene TRBV2 combines with J gene TRBJ1-3; tentatively, D is TRBD1 (6 bases). The CDR3 covers 14 residues. V was pared by 3 bases and J by 3 bases, with 9 bases between. Germline V gene lookup returns CDR1 SNHLY and CDR2 FYNNEI. CDR3 residues: CASSEGGGGNTIYF. The CDR3 nucleotides are TGTGCCAGCAGTGAGGGGGGCGGTGGAAACACCATATATTTT. The complete variable domain, with remaining parts taken from reference TRBV2 and TRBJ1-3, reads EPEVTQTPSHQVTQMGQEVILRCVPISNHLYFYWYRQILGQKVEFLVSFYNNEISEKSEIFDDQFSVERPDGSNFTLKIRSTKLEDSAMYFCASSEGGGGNTIYFGEGSWLTVV.

This clone came up a few times. This chain links TRBV5-1 with TRBJ1-1; perhaps TRBD1 as D (6 bases). The V end was cut by 2 bases, the J end by 5 bases, with 13 bases between. The CDR3 is 14 residues long. CDR1 and CDR2 (germline): SGHRS, YFSETQ. Here the CDR3 reads CASSFGGTGTEAFF. CDR3 in DNA: TGCGCCAGCAGCTTCGGGGGCACGGGGACTGAAGCTTTCTTT. Full variable domain (missing parts from reference TRBV5-1 and TRBJ1-1): KAGVTQTPRYLIKTRGQQVTLSCSPISGHRSVSWYQQTPGQGLQFLFEYFSETQRNKGNFPGRFSGRQFSNSRSEMNVSTLELGDSALYLCASSFGGTGTEAFFGQGTRLTVV.

The chain uses TRBV29-1 and TRBJ1-5; 7 bases are a match to TRBD1. The CDR3 is 15 amino acids. Germline CDR1 reads SQVTM; CDR2 reads ANQGSEA. V was pared by 4 bases and J by 1 base, with 7 bases of the junction left unmatched. The CDR3 loop is CSVGRGRLSNQPQHF. CDR3 nucleotides: TGCAGCGTTGGTAGGGGGCGCTTGAGCAATCAGCCCCAGCATTTT.

The chain combines TRBV7-6 with TRBJ2-6, with 8 bases identical to TRBD1. CDR1 is SGHVS, CDR2 FNYEAQ, per germline. This CDR3 has 17 amino acids. Trimming at V came to 6 bases and at J to 3 bases, leaving 10 bases not matched to a gene. The DNA for the CDR3 is TGTGCCAGCAGTCCTTCAGGGGGCGCGCTTGGGGCCAACGTCCTGACTTTC. Translated, it gives CASSPSGGALGANVLTF.

V usage is TRBV29-1 and J usage is TRBJ2-5; D is undetermined. CDR3 length: 13 residues. Germline loops: CDR1 SQVTM, CDR2 ANQGSEA. V lost 1 base and J 5 bases, leaving 11 bases between the germline ends. The CDR3 is CSVEGLSRETQYF. DNA for the CDR3: TGCAGCGTTGAAGGGCTCAGTCGTGAGACCCAGTACTTC.

Only a few counts were recorded for this clone. The rearrangement links TRBV7-9 to TRBJ2-4, with 8 bases lining up with TRBD1. Germline CDR1 SEHNR, CDR2 FQNEAQ (reference sequence). V was pared by 2 bases and J by 6 bases, with 6 bases of the junction left unmatched. CDR3 length equals 15 residues. CDR3 coding DNA: TGTGCCAGCAGCTTAAAGGGCGGACAGGGAAACATTCAGTACTTC. This sequence encodes CASSLKGGQGNIQYF.